Reported below is one T cell receptor beta chain. The data originate from a study of blood T cell repertoires in COVID-19. Background on the study: Researchers got acute and convalescent COVID-19 samples from the United States, Italy and Spain. Sources were T cells, B-cell-depleted T cells, or PBMCs; the material itself was cDNA or gDNA.

Participants were placed into cohorts based on the clinical history they reported. Method: immunoSEQ multiplex PCR; TCRdb's copy keeps in-frame clones and lacks some. The sample lists a few hundred thousand clones; 91% were seen once. The CDR3 covers 16 residues. V dropped 0 bases and J dropped 1 base, with 13 bases sitting between them. Germline CDR1 reads SGHRS; CDR2 reads YFSETQ. The receptor was isolated from a human donor in a cohort exposed to, infected with or recovered from COVID-19 (not recorded which). The donor label of this sample is uncertain. Sequencing was performed on PBMCs or T cells enriched from blood (not recorded which). The chain joins TRBV5-1 to TRBJ1-1, with a tentative D call TRBD1 (5 bases). The chain's CDR3 is CASSLEPGRGNTEAFF. The CDR3 DNA is TGCGCCAGCAGCTTGGAGCCAGGGCGGGGGAACACTGAAGCTTTCTTT.